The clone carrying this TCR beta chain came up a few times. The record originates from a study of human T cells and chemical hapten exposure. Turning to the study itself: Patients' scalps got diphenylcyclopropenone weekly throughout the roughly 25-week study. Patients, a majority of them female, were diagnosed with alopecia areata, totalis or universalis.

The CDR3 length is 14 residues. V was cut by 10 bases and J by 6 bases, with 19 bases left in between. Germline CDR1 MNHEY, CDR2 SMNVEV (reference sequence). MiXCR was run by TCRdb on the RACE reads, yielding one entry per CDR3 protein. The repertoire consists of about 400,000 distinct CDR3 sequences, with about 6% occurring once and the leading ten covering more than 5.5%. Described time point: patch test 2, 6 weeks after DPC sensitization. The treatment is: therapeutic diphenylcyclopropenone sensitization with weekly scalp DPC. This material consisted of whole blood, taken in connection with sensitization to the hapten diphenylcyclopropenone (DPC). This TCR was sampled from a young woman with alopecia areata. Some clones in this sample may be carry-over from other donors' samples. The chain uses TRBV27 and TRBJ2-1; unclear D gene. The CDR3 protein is CANRLGMGSNEQFF. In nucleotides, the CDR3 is TGTGCCAACAGACTGGGAATGGGATCCAATGAGCAGTTCTTC.